These 6 T cell receptor beta chains were all obtained from the same sample, sequenced in a study of vaccination and CD4 T cells after COVID-19 (dated by TCRdb to between 2021 and 2024). Library preparation was by PCR. The sequencer was an Illumina iSeq 100. DNA from cultured CD4+ T cells underwent TCR sequencing with the Oncomine TCR Beta short-read assay at the Johns Hopkins FTIC core. TCRdb reworked the public reads: Q25 trimming with fastp, MiXCR clone assembly, productive beta chains retained. Merged by CDR3 protein, the rows form single entries marked with the most common genes and DNA. Counted in this sample were 9,000 to 15,000 distinct CDR3 sequences; roughly 64% of them appeared once. The leading ten clones occupy 11% to 15% of the sample. The antigens for these receptors are not known. The treatment or condition label here, explained by the study, means: roughly 10-day PBMC culture with coronavirus spike peptide pools or control peptides (ViraFEST assay).

Sequencing was carried out using CD4+ T cells from blood, cultured in vitro. These receptors were collected from a human donor who had recovered from COVID-19.

The table lists this clonotype with a count of one. This chain uses TRBV5-1 with TRBJ2-7, with D perhaps matching TRBD1 or TRBD2 (6 bases each). V was shortened by 5 bases and J by 5 bases, with 17 bases between the two germline ends. This CDR3 has 14 amino acids. Germline CDR1 and CDR2: SGHRS and YFSETQ. CDR3 coding DNA: TGCGCCAGCAGGGCCATTACGGGGGCCCACGAGCAGTACTTC. Amino acid sequence: CASRAITGAHEQYF.

This clonotype was seen a few times. The chain has TRBV6-2 or TRBV6-3 and TRBJ1-1; D is perhaps TRBD1 (6 bases). The CDR3 has 16 amino acids. CDR1 and CDR2 from the germline V gene are MNHEY and SVGEGT. Between the trimmed V and J ends, which lost 6 bases and 4 bases, there was a span of 21 bases. Here the CDR3 DNA reads TGTGCCAGCAGCTCACACAGGGAACCGGGAGCCACTGAAGCTTTCTTT. This sequence encodes CASSSHREPGATEAFF.

V gene TRBV7-9 combines with J gene TRBJ2-7; TRBD1 or TRBD2 may be the D gene (5 bases each). CDR1 is SEHNR and CDR2 is FQNEAQ in the germline V gene (reference sequence). V was trimmed by 5 bases and J by 2 bases, leaving 19 bases between them. The CDR3 sequence is 16 residues long. The CDR3, as DNA: TGTGCCAGCAGCCTCGTCGCGGGCGCCAGGGCCTACGAGCAGTACTTC. Translating gives CASSLVAGARAYEQYF. The full variable domain, in which reference TRBV7-9 and TRBJ2-7 provide the parts outside the CDR3, is DTGVSQNPRHKITKRGQNVTFRCDPISEHNRLYWYRQTLGQGPEFLTYFQNEAQLEKSRLLSDRFSAERPKGSFSTLEIQRTEQGDSAMYLCASSLVAGARAYEQYFGPGTRLTVT.

The chain is built from TRBV6-1 and TRBJ1-1; D is unresolved. This CDR3 spans 13 amino acids. Germline V gene lookup returns CDR1 MNHNS and CDR2 SASEGT. V was pared by 8 bases and J by 0 bases, with 10 bases between. The CDR3 region has the DNA TGTGCCAGCTCGAGAGGGCTGAACACTGAAGCTTTCTTT. Its protein product is CASSRGLNTEAFF.

The rearrangement uses TRBV11-2 and TRBJ2-6; 8 bases fit TRBD2. This CDR3 contains 13 residues. Germline CDR1 is SGHAT and CDR2 is FQNNGV. V lost 4 bases and J lost 12; bases outside the gene matches: 5. The CDR3 spells CASSSIGGGVLTF. For the CDR3, the DNA is TGTGCCAGCAGCTCAATCGGGGGGGGCGTCCTGACTTTC.

This sequence joins TRBV27 and TRBJ1-1; 7 bases fit TRBD1. Germline CDR1 reads MNHEY; CDR2 reads SMNVEV (reference sequence). The CDR3 has 15 amino acids. Germline trimming cut 5 bases from V and 2 bases from J; bases unmatched to any gene: 8. The CDR3 DNA sequence: TGTGCCAGCAGTACCCGGACAGGCGCTAACACTGAAGCTTTCTTT. This codes for CASSTRTGANTEAFF.